The clone carrying this T cell receptor beta chain was counted a single time. This CDR3 is 15 amino acids long. Germline V gives CDR1 MNHEY, CDR2 SVGEGT. Trimming cost V 2 bases and J 2 bases; bases outside gene matches: 2. These data belong to a study of blood T cell repertoires in COVID-19. For the study at large: Samples representing acute and convalescent COVID-19 were sourced from the United States, Italy and Spain. T cells, B-cell-depleted T cells, or PBMCs provided the cDNA or gDNA that served as material.

Authors' data handling: Researchers report that nucleated cell counts were estimated from reference gene primer amplification. Only in-frame clones appear in the TCRdb table, and some are missing; sequencing was by immunoSEQ multiplex PCR. V and J calls and clone size are as listed in that table; D and trimming were resolved from the DNA. The repertoire consists of 150,000 to 200,000 clones, with 82% occurring once and the leading ten covering roughly 9.1%. The sample consisted of peripheral blood. The chain is built from TRBV6-2 or TRBV6-3 and TRBJ2-7, with TRBD1 matching 11 bases. This receptor was obtained from a woman aged 70-85 years with acute or convalescent COVID-19. CDR3 sequence reads: CASSYPGQGAYEQYF. DNA of the CDR3: TGTGCCAGCAGTTACCCGGGACAGGGGGCCTACGAGCAGTACTTC.